A selection of T cell receptor beta chains follows, all from one sample in a study of T cell responses to AZD1222 COVID-19 vaccine. TCRdb's copy holds only in-frame clones and misses some; the assay was immunoSEQ multiplex PCR. In the table there are 90,000 to 120,000 clones, more than 75% of which are singletons. This sample comprised peripheral blood, obtained 28 days after the second dose of the MenACWY control vaccine. Receptors were obtained from an adult who received the MenACWY meningococcal vaccine as a control. Each CDR3 is given with its conserved first and last residue. The D gene is left open where the match is weak. Not all rows give a size; the values are once, few, many and, for expanded clones, a class.

cdr3_aa | cdr3_nt | clone_size | v_call | d_call | j_call
CASSIRDRWEIGAANTEAFF | TGTGCCAGCAGCATCAGGGACAGATGGGAAATTGGCGCTGCGAACACTGAAGCTTTCTTT | - | TRBV11-3 | TRBD1 | TRBJ1-1
CASSVDGASYNEQFF | TGTGCCAGCAGCGTAGATGGGGCATCATACAATGAGCAGTTCTTC | - | TRBV9 | - | TRBJ2-1
CASSLIPQVGSGNTIYF | TGTGCCAGCAGCTTAATCCCCCAAGTAGGCTCTGGAAACACCATATATTTT | - | TRBV7-8 | - | TRBJ1-3
CASRDGLRYEQYF | TGTGCCAGCAGGGACGGACTTAGGTACGAGCAGTACTTC | - | TRBV6-5 | - | TRBJ2-7
CASSPSQGYQPQHF | TGTGCCAGCAGCCCGAGTCAGGGGTATCAGCCCCAGCATTTT | - | TRBV3-1/TRBV3-2 | - | TRBJ1-5
CASSVRDSSYEQYF | TGTGCCAGCAGCGTCCGGGACAGCTCCTACGAGCAGTACTTC | - | TRBV7-2 | TRBD1 | TRBJ2-7
CASSWTLSNEKLFF | TGCGCCAGCAGCTGGACACTCTCCAATGAAAAACTGTTTTTT | few | TRBV5-1 | - | TRBJ1-4
CASSAEVASQFF | TGTGCCAGCAGTGCAGAGGTTGCATCCCAGTTCTTC | once | TRBV2 | - | TRBJ2-1
CASSPGLVYNEQFF | TGTGCCAGCAGCCCGGGACTAGTATATAATGAGCAGTTCTTC | once | TRBV5-6 | TRBD2 | TRBJ2-1
CASSQDPASNQPQHF | TGCGCCAGCAGCCAAGACCCAGCTAGCAATCAGCCCCAGCATTTT | - | TRBV4-3 | - | TRBJ1-5
CASSPRSGGSGDTQYF | TGTGCCAGCTCACCACGGAGCGGGGGGTCCGGAGATACGCAGTATTTT | once | TRBV18 | TRBD2 | TRBJ2-3
CASSSGQGTNEQYF | TGTGCCAGCAGCTCTGGACAGGGGACGAACGAGCAGTACTTC | - | TRBV13 | TRBD1 | TRBJ2-7
CASSPGYNTEAFF | TGTGCCAGCTCCCCCGGGTATAACACTGAAGCTTTCTTT | once | TRBV18 | - | TRBJ1-1
CASTRGHYGYTF | TGTGCCAGCACCAGGGGGCACTATGGCTACACCTTC | few | TRBV7-2 | TRBD1 | TRBJ1-2
CASTRTGSAPEAFF | TGTGCCAGTACCCGGACAGGCTCTGCCCCTGAAGCTTTCTTT | - | TRBV19 | TRBD1 | TRBJ1-1
CSASLGLAGTSSYNEQFF | TGCAGTGCTAGTTTGGGACTAGCGGGGACTAGCTCCTACAATGAGCAGTTCTTC | - | TRBV20-1 | TRBD2 | TRBJ2-1
CASSLGGVADTQYF | TGTGCCAGCAGCTTAGGTGGGGTGGCAGATACGCAGTATTTT | - | TRBV13 | - | TRBJ2-3
CASSPDRGRGNTIYF | TGTGCCAGCAGCCCGGACAGAGGAAGGGGAAACACCATATATTTT | - | TRBV5-4 | - | TRBJ1-3
CASATPFVGKWTKNIQYF | TGTGCCAGCGCAACCCCATTTGTGGGGAAATGGACCAAAAACATTCAGTACTTC | - | TRBV28 | - | TRBJ2-4
CASSLQGLRLYEQYF | TGTGCCAGCAGTTTACAGGGTTTGCGACTCTACGAGCAGTACTTC | - | TRBV28 | - | TRBJ2-7
CASSRSSMADTQYF | TGTGCCAGCAGCCGCTCATCAATGGCAGATACGCAGTATTTT | once | TRBV4-2 | - | TRBJ2-3
CASRPPLGGGTDTQYF | TGCGCCAGCAGACCTCCCCTCGGGGGGGGCACAGATACGCAGTATTTT | - | TRBV5-1 | TRBD2 | TRBJ2-3
CASRRRGGPVSSYNEQFF | TGTGCCAGCCGGAGGCGAGGGGGGCCAGTTAGCTCCTACAATGAGCAGTTCTTC | - | TRBV3-1/TRBV3-2 | - | TRBJ2-1
CASSIGQGAGQPQHF | TGTGCCAGTAGTATCGGGCAGGGGGCCGGTCAGCCCCAGCATTTT | - | TRBV19 | TRBD1 | TRBJ1-5
CASASSNQPQHF | TGTGCCAGTGCCTCTAGCAATCAGCCCCAGCATTTT | - | TRBV28 | - | TRBJ1-5
CAWSTGTASSYEQYF | TGTGCCTGGAGCACCGGGACGGCGAGCTCCTACGAGCAGTACTTC | - | TRBV30 | - | TRBJ2-7
CASSQPDRGRKTQYF | TGTGCCAGCAGCCAACCCGACAGGGGGAGAAAGACCCAGTACTTC | once | TRBV4-2 | TRBD1 | TRBJ2-5
CASSSTLGTAGGNTIYF | TGTGCCAGCAGTTCCACCCTCGGGACAGCGGGAGGAAACACCATATATTTT | - | TRBV28 | TRBD1 | TRBJ1-3
CASSSTASTDTQYF | TGTGCCAGTTCTTCGACAGCTAGCACAGATACGCAGTATTTT | - | TRBV19 | - | TRBJ2-3
CASSQLVAQGGETQYF | TGTGCCAGCAGCCAATTAGTAGCCCAGGGAGGGGAGACCCAGTACTTC | - | TRBV4-2 | TRBD2 | TRBJ2-5
CASTLRTAGGRGEKLFF | TGTGCCAGCACACTTAGGACGGCGGGCGGGCGTGGGGAAAAACTGTTTTTT | - | TRBV7-9 | - | TRBJ1-4
CASSPGQFYSNQPQHF | TGTGCCAGCAGCCCCGGACAGTTTTATAGCAATCAGCCCCAGCATTTT | - | TRBV28 | - | TRBJ1-5
CASSEVSGNQPQHF | TGTGCCAGCAGTGAAGTTTCCGGGAATCAGCCCCAGCATTTT | - | TRBV2 | - | TRBJ1-5
CASGSQGNQETQYF | TGTGCCAGCGGCTCGCAGGGAAACCAAGAGACCCAGTACTTC | - | TRBV5-5 | - | TRBJ2-5
CASSVGLAGASYNEQFF | TGTGCCAGCAGCGTAGGACTAGCGGGGGCCTCCTACAATGAGCAGTTCTTC | - | TRBV9 | TRBD2 | TRBJ2-1
CASSPSRGINEKLFF | TGTGCCAGCTCACCATCCCGGGGAATCAATGAAAAACTGTTTTTT | - | TRBV18 | - | TRBJ1-4
CASSLRDGNSPLHF | TGTGCCAGCAGCTTACGGGACGGGAATTCACCCCTCCACTTT | - | TRBV7-8 | - | TRBJ1-6
CASSLDRVNYEQYF | TGTGCCAGCAGCTTGGACAGGGTGAACTACGAGCAGTACTTC | - | TRBV11-1 | TRBD1 | TRBJ2-7
CGGSGARNTEAFF | TGTGGAGGCTCGGGGGCGCGTAATACTGAAGCTTTCTTT | - | TRBV6-5 | - | TRBJ1-1
CASSLEPRGEGNTGELFF | TGCGCCAGCAGCCTCGAACCCAGGGGCGAGGGGAACACCGGGGAGCTGTTTTTT | - | TRBV4-3 | - | TRBJ2-2